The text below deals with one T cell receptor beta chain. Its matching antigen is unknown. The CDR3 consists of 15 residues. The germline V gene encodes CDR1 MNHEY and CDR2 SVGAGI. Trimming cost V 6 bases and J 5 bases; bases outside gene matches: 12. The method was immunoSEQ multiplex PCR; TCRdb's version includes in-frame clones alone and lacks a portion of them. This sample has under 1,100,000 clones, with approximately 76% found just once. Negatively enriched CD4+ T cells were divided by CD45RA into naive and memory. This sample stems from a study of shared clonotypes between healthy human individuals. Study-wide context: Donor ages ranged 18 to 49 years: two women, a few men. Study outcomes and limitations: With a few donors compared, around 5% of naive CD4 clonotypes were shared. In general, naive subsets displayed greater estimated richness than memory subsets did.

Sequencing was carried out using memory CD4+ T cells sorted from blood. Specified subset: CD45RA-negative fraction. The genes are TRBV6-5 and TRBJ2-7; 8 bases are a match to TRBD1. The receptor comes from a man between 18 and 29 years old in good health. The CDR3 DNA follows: TGTGCCAGCAGGAGAGCAGGGGGCGCGACGCACGAGCAGTACTTC. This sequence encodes CASRRAGGATHEQYF.